This T cell receptor (beta chain) emerged from a study of Ad26.COV2.S vaccination and SARS-CoV-2 variants. Study-level results: People who got the vaccine had more spike-specific TCR breadth than people who got placebo.

Sample treatment: around 19 received Ad26.COV2.S at low or high dose, single or two shots; several received placebo; per-sample allocation not given. Following the first vaccine or placebo injection, samples were taken on day 63. An adult donor aged 18-55 years was enrolled in Boston. In germline, CDR1 is LNHDA, CDR2 SQIVND (reference sequence). V dropped 3 bases and J dropped 7; count of bases not matched to a gene: 4. The CDR3 is 13 amino acids. On this clone: The antigen is undetermined.

The method was immunoSEQ multiplex PCR; TCRdb's version includes in-frame clones alone and lacks a portion of them. The table shows about 350,000 clones, with roughly nine tenths occurring only once. The sample consisted of peripheral blood, taken in a trial of Ad26.COV2.S vaccine versus placebo. This clonotype was obtained from a person between 18 and 65 years old who received the Ad26.COV2.S COVID-19 vaccine or a placebo. The V gene is TRBV19, the J gene TRBJ1-2; TRBD1 matches at 8 bases. The CDR3 sequence: CASSIGQGVGYTF. The DNA for the CDR3 is TGTGCCAGTAGTATCGGACAGGGTGTTGGCTACACCTTC.